Listed below are T cell receptor beta chains from one sample, sequenced in a study of T-cell reconstitution after alpha-beta-depleted transplantation in children. TCRdb re-analysed the PCR reads in MiXCR, keeping a single row per CDR3 protein. The profile covers hundreds of thousands of distinct CDR3 sequences, with 20% to 25% appearing a single time and 11% to 15% taken by the ten largest. The specimen comprised PBMCs, mostly from graft donor cells, sampled 360 days after TCRalphabeta/CD19-depleted stem cell transplant. These receptors all stem from a boy less than two years old who had a stem cell transplant for acute myeloid leukemia, so the T cells may come from the graft donor. CDR3s include the opening cysteine and the closing phenylalanine or tryptophan.

J	V	CDR3
TRBJ2-3	TRBV24-1	CATSDPRRRTDTQYF
TRBJ1-5	TRBV27	CASSLRLNQPQHF
TRBJ1-1	TRBV20-1	CSAQQGGTEAFF
TRBJ2-3	TRBV27	CASSYLLASPQYF
TRBJ2-5	TRBV15	CATSPIRETQYF
TRBJ1-2	TRBV29-1	CSVGQDYGYTF
TRBJ2-4	TRBV2	CASGVAGELTKNIQYF
TRBJ2-4	TRBV12-3/TRBV12-4	CASSPEMIGAKNIQYF
TRBJ1-4	TRBV6-1	CASSPGQAGEKLFF
TRBJ1-5	TRBV4-1	CASSQEDRAYNQPQHF
TRBJ2-7	TRBV7-2	CASSADRFTYEQYF